This TCR beta chain was sequenced during a study of EBV T-cell therapy then PD-1 blockade in nasopharyngeal carcinoma (dated by TCRdb to the early 2020s). Between the V and J ends, shortened by 5 bases and 1 base respectively, the junction contains 13 bases. The CDR3 numbers 14 residues from cysteine through phenylalanine. CDR3 DNA is the only sequence kept; it has 42 bases, read in frame from the first base. The CDR1 and CDR2 encoded by the germline V gene are SGHRS and YFSETQ. Genomic DNA was extracted from sorted cells using the Qiagen DNeasy Kit. Deep sequencing of the TCR beta chain was done on the immunoSEQ platform. The authors' analysis ran thus. The immunoSEQ Analyzer software was used to analyze the repertoire data. TCRdb obtained this table from immuneACCESS and retained in-frame rearrangements with V and J assigned. These tables miss some clones; where compared with another copy, unresolved V genes account for less than half of the shortfall, and the remainder is unexplained. That table furnishes V, J and clone size, whereas the DNA furnished D and trimming. In all, the sample holds some 20,000 clones, and approximately 80% of those were seen once. The top ten hold approximately 31% of the sample.

The treatment or condition label of this sample denotes: AdE1-LMPpoly-expanded autologous EBV-specific T-cell therapy followed by anti-PD-1 nivolumab. Worth noting for this clone: No cognate antigen has been identified for it. The input lacks base qualities; no much larger clone sits a single base away.

The clonotype comes from a man in his forties or fifties with nasopharyngeal carcinoma. Recombination connected TRBV5-1 to TRBJ2-7; the D gene remains uncertain. The input for sequencing was CD8+ T cells from blood, taken at roughly day 61 from a patient whose treatment included autologous EBV-specific T cells and nivolumab. The DNA reads as follows: TGCGCCAGCAGTTTTGACTTACCTTCCTACGAGCAGTACTTC. Its translation is CASSFDLPSYEQYF.